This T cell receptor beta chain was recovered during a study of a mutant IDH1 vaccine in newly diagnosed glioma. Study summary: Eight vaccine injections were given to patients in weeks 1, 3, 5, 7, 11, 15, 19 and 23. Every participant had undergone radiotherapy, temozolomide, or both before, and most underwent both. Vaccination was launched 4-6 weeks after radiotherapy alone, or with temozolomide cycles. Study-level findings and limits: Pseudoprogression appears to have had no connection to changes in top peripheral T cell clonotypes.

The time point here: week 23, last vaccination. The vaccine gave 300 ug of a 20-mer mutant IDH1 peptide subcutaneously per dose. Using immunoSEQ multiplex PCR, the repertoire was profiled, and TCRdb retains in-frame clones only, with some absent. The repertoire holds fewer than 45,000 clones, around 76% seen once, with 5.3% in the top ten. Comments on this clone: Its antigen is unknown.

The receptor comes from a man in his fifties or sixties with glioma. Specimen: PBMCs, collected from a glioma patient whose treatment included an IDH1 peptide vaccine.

CDR3 sequence: CASSLDAGTRQPQHF. DNA for the CDR3: TGTGCCAGCAGCTTAGATGCAGGAACACGACAGCCCCAGCATTTT. The chain employs TRBV7-2 and TRBJ1-5; D is uncertain. This CDR3 spans 15 amino acids. The V end lost 1 base, the J end lost 7 bases, and 14 bases lay between the germline ends. Germline loops: CDR1 SGHTA, CDR2 FQGNSA.